The TCR beta chain described here comes from a study of blood T cell repertoires in COVID-19 (dated by TCRdb to 2018 to 2020). Study-wide context: Samples from collaborators originated in the United States, Italy and Spain and spanned both the acute and convalescent phases of COVID-19. The material from the prospective study consisted of cDNA or gDNA derived from T cells, B-cell-depleted T cells, or PBMCs. The dataset comprised deeply sampled blood TCRbeta repertoires from subjects exposed to, actively infected with, or recovered from COVID-19. The sample metadata nearly always contained a de-identified subject ID, COVID-19 status, age in years and sex. A freely available public database, intended as a resource for researchers studying the immune response to SARS-CoV-2, is where the repertoires were released. The samples were drawn from two sources: the first 160 participants of the ongoing ImmuneRACE study, and 1,254 subjects contributed by 6 global collaborators. Where available, HLA class I and class II types were obtained from metadata supplied by the sample provider rather than from assay-based typing. What the work shows at the level of the full study, not this receptor alone: How much clinical and demographic metadata was included differed by source and by participant, and the metadata was provided uncurated.

One collaborating source in Seattle enrolled patients while the patients were actively infected and followed the patients over time throughout the course of disease. The collaborating institutions used their own protocols to collect whole blood in K2EDTA tubes. For TCRbeta analysis, collaborators shipped samples as frozen whole blood, isolated PBMCs, or DNA extracted from either of those sample types. TCRbeta CDR3 regions were amplified from genomic DNA by means of the immunoSEQ Assay, a bias-controlled multiplex PCR. The source study handled its data this way. Nucleated cell counts per sample were estimated from amplification of reference gene primers within the assay. To quantify the absolute abundance of each unique TCRbeta CDR3 rearrangement, sequence reads were collapsed and filtered. Productive Simpson clonality was computed per sample as the square root of Simpson's diversity index over productive rearrangements. TCRdb carries this immuneACCESS record with in-frame sequences only. Its versions omit some clonotypes, under half of them owing to an unresolved V gene in the studies checked, with the rest unexplained. Clone size and the V and J calls come from that table; the DNA yielded D and trimming. This sample has 200,000 to 250,000 clones in its table, and less than 85% of those were observed once. Of the sample, over 6% is held by the ten largest clones.

In regard to this clone: It lacks a known antigen. No base qualities exist here, and no much larger clone lies one base off it.

At the junction V is shortened by 0 bases and J by 4 bases; bases outside the gene matches: 4. Looking up the germline V gene yields CDR1 SGHRS and CDR2 YFSETQ. The CDR3 holds 15 amino acids from the cysteine to the phenylalanine. Here the CDR3 DNA is all that survives: 45 bases in frame from base 1. The chain is made from TRBV5-1 and TRBJ2-1; TRBD1 lines up with 7 middle nucleotides. The sequencing input was peripheral blood. The sequence was obtained from a woman aged 80 or over with COVID-19, enrolled during active disease. In nucleotides, the sequence is TGCGCCAGCAGCTTGGTAGGGGGCGCGTACAATGAGCAGTTCTTC. The resulting protein is CASSLVGGAYNEQFF.